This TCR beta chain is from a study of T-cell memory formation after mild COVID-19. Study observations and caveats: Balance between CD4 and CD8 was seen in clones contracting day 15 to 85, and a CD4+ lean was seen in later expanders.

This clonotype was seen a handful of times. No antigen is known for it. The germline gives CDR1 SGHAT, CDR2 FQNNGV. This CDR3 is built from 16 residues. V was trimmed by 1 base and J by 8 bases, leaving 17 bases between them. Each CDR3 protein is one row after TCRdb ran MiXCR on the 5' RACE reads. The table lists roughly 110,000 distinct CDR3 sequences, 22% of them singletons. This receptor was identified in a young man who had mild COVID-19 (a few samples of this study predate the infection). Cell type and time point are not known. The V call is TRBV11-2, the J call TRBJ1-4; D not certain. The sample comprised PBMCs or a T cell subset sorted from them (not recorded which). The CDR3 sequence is CASSLGAAGLQEKLFF. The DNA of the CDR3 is TGTGCCAGCAGCTTAGGTGCGGCGGGATTGCAGGAAAAACTGTTTTTT.